A selection of T cell receptor beta chains follows, all from one sample in a study of blood T cell repertoires in COVID-19. The method was immunoSEQ multiplex PCR; TCRdb's version includes in-frame clones alone and lacks a portion of them. The profile shows around 100,000 clones, 91% of them singletons. The sample was peripheral blood. These receptors were collected from a man aged 50 to 59 with active COVID-19. The CDR3 runs from the conserved cysteine through the conserved F or W. D genes are given only for firm matches. For some rows the clone size is stated as once, few or many, or as a class when expanded; others skip it.

DNA: TGTGCCAGCAGCCAAGCCCGGACAGGGACCTTGGGATCACCCCTCCACTTT
CDR3: CASSQARTGTLGSPLHF
D: TRBD1
V: TRBV3-1/TRBV3-2
J: TRBJ1-6
size: -

DNA: TGTGCCAGCAGTTTCCGGCCGCGACAGGGGTCGGATACGCAGTATTTT
CDR3: CASSFRPRQGSDTQYF
D: TRBD1
V: TRBV6-5
J: TRBJ2-3
size: -

DNA: TGTGCCAGCAGCTTTGAGCGGGGGGCCCCGAACACCGGGGAGCTGTTTTTT
CDR3: CASSFERGAPNTGELFF
D: TRBD2
V: TRBV7-9
J: TRBJ2-2
size: -

DNA: TGTGCCAGCCACAGTCCCAATGAGCAGTTCTTC
CDR3: CASHSPNEQFF
D: -
V: TRBV5-4
J: TRBJ2-1
size: few

DNA: TGTGCCAGCAGCCCTAGCGGGAGGGCCGGGGAGCTGTTTTTT
CDR3: CASSPSGRAGELFF
D: TRBD2
V: TRBV5-6
J: TRBJ2-2
size: -

DNA: TGTGCCAGCTCATCGACTAGCGGGAACACCGGGGAGCTGTTTTTT
CDR3: CASSSTSGNTGELFF
D: TRBD2
V: TRBV18
J: TRBJ2-2
size: -

DNA: TGTGCCAGCAGTTATGGCGGGAGTCGGGAGACCCAGTACTTC
CDR3: CASSYGGSRETQYF
D: TRBD2
V: TRBV6-6
J: TRBJ2-5
size: -

DNA: TGTGCCAGCAGCTTACCGGCAGGGGAGACCCAGTACTTC
CDR3: CASSLPAGETQYF
D: -
V: TRBV7-9
J: TRBJ2-5
size: -

DNA: TGTGCCAGCAGTTACTCATCCCGGTCCTCTGGGGCCAACGTCCTGACTTTC
CDR3: CASSYSSRSSGANVLTF
D: -
V: TRBV6-2/TRBV6-3
J: TRBJ2-6
size: -

DNA: TGTGCCAGCAGCTTGGGTGGCGCGGGCGGTGACATTCAGTACTTC
CDR3: CASSLGGAGGDIQYF
D: -
V: TRBV5-5
J: TRBJ2-4
size: -